This T cell receptor beta chain stems from a study of T-cell reconstitution after alpha-beta-depleted transplantation in children. This clonotype occurred a few times. Construction of the TCRbeta library involved unique molecular identifiers. TCRdb itself ran the PCR reads through MiXCR, one entry per CDR3 protein. The sample lists over 300,000 distinct CDR3 sequences, 10% occurring once. The receptor comes from a human donor who donated a stem cell graft to a child with acute lymphoblastic leukemia. This specimen was PBMCs from the stem cell graft donor, taken from the stem cell graft.

The CDR3 is CASVPGLAGGQETQYF. Written as DNA, the CDR3 is TGTGCCAGCGTACCCGGGCTAGCGGGTGGGCAAGAGACCCAGTACTTC. This chain joins TRBV28 and TRBJ2-5, with 8 bases aligning to TRBD2. This CDR3 contains 16 residues. The V gene's germline CDR1 is MDHEN and CDR2 SYDVKM. After removal of 8 bases from V and 2 bases from J, the junction contained 13 bases not matched to a gene.